These 11 T cell receptor beta chains originate from one sample sequenced in a study of shared clonotypes between healthy human individuals. This table comes from immunoSEQ multiplex PCR, and its TCRdb copy is limited to in-frame clones, with some not included. The sample holds about 1.5 million clones, 95% to 99% seen once. The sequencing input was naive CD4+ T cells sorted from blood. Subset reported: CD45RA+ positively selected. Every receptor here comes from a man aged 30 to 45 in good health.

The V and J genes are TRBV2 and TRBJ1-4; unclear D gene. V lost 0 bases, J lost 7 bases, and 12 bases lay in between. The CDR3 is 15 residues long. Germline CDR1 is SNHLY and CDR2 is FYNNEI. CDR3 sequence (DNA): TGTGCCAGCAGTGAAGCGCGCGGCTGGGGTGAAAAACTGTTTTTT. This translates into CASSEARGWGEKLFF.

The V call is TRBV21-1, the J call TRBJ2-1. TRBV21-1 represents a pseudogene. The CDR3 is 13 residues long. Written as DNA, the CDR3 is TGTGCCAGCAGCAAAATAAGGGTCGATGAGCAGTTCTTC. Residues: CASSKIRVDEQFF.

The chain links TRBV6-5 to TRBJ2-2, with TRBD2 matching 8 bases. There are 15 residues in the CDR3. Germline V lookup: CDR1 MNHEY, CDR2 SVGAGI. The ends lost 6 bases at V and 7 bases at J; junction bases unmatched: 10. CDR3 sequence: CASSPIGLAVGELFF. CDR3 nucleotides: TGTGCCAGCAGCCCAATAGGACTAGCAGTCGGGGAGCTGTTTTTT.

Of note for this clone: Other nucleotide sequences from this sample produce the same CDR3. This rearrangement joins TRBV29-1 to TRBJ2-5; D perhaps matches TRBD1 (5 bases). Looked up from germline, CDR1 is SQVTM and CDR2 is ANQGSEA. The V and J ends lost 4 bases and 5 bases respectively, with 11 bases between them. The CDR3 has 12 amino acids. The CDR3 coding sequence is TGCAGCGTTGTGCAGGGTGGGGAGACCCAGTACTTC. It codes for CSVVQGGETQYF. The full variable domain, its missing parts supplied by reference TRBV29-1 and TRBJ2-5, is SAVISQKPSRDICQRGTSLTIQCQVDSQVTMMFWYRQQPGQSLTLIATANQGSEATYESGFVIDKFPISRPNLTFSTLTVSNMSPEDSSIYLCSVVQGGETQYFGPGTRLLVL.

This rearrangement joins TRBV7-9 to TRBJ2-2; possibly TRBD1 or TRBD2 for D (5 bases each). The CDR3 sequence is 16 residues long. Germline V gives CDR1 SEHNR, CDR2 FQNEAQ (reference sequence). V lost 4 bases and J lost 3, with 15 bases in between. CDR3 protein: CASSSRGASHTGELFF. In DNA, the CDR3 is TGTGCCAGCAGCTCCCGAGGGGCATCGCACACCGGGGAGCTGTTTTTT.

The chain uses TRBV20-1 and TRBJ2-2; no clear D gene. This CDR3 has 11 amino acids. Germline V gene data show CDR1 as DFQATT and CDR2 as SNEGSKA (reference sequence). Trimming took off 5 bases at V and 6 bases at J, with 7 bases between the two ends. The CDR3 sequence: CSARYSGELFF. CDR3 sequence (DNA): TGCAGTGCTCGGTATTCCGGGGAGCTGTTTTTT.

The rearrangement uses TRBV6-4 and TRBJ1-5, with TRBD1 matching over 10 bases. The CDR3 extends over 15 amino acids. In germline, CDR1 is MRHNA, CDR2 SNTAGT. Losses at the gene ends were 4 bases for V and 2 bases for J; bases not matched to a gene: 2. The CDR3 DNA is TGTGCCAGCAGTGCGACAGGGGGCGGCAATCAGCCCCAGCATTTT. It codes for CASSATGGGNQPQHF.

The CDR3 nucleotides read TGTGCCAGCAGCGCGCATACAGGGTTAATCTTTGAGCAGTACTTC. Translating gives CASSAHTGLIFEQYF. V and J are TRBV9 and TRBJ2-7; D might be TRBD1 (6 bases). This CDR3 is built from 15 residues. The germline CDR1 and CDR2 sequences are SGDLS and YYNGEE. The V end was cut by 3 bases, the J end by 7 bases, with 20 bases between.

This clone was seen once. The V and J genes are TRBV4-1 and TRBJ2-1, with 10 bases aligning to TRBD1. Losses at the gene ends were 8 bases for V and 7 bases for J; bases not matched to a gene: 11. This CDR3 is 15 amino acids long. CDR1 is MGHRA, CDR2 YSYEKL, per germline. As DNA, the CDR3 is TGCGCCAGCGGCCGCGACAGGGGGCCTAATAATGAGCAGTTCTTC. Translating gives CASGRDRGPNNEQFF.

The chain joins TRBV25-1 to TRBJ2-1; D may be TRBD1 or TRBD2 (5 bases each). V was pared by 0 bases and J by 10 bases, with 13 bases between. CDR1 MGHDK and CDR2 SYGVNS come from the germline V gene. The CDR3 runs to 14 residues. The CDR3 DNA reads as TGTGCCAGCAGTGAATATGTCGGGGCGAAAGAGCAGTTCTTC. Encoded protein: CASSEYVGAKEQFF.

The DNA for the CDR3 is TGTGCCACCAGCAGGGGGACAGGGGATTCAGATACGCAGTATTTT. This sequence encodes CATSRGTGDSDTQYF. J is TRBJ2-3 and V is TRBV15; 10 bases agree with TRBD1. Unmatched junction bases numbered 4, after V lost 3 bases and J lost 4 bases. Per the germline V gene, CDR1 is LNHNV and CDR2 is YYDKDF (reference sequence). CDR3 length: 15 amino acids.